These 11 T cell receptor beta chains share one sample of origin, sequenced in a study of cytomegalovirus exposure and HLA in healthy donors. The PCR ran on 60 Vbeta and 13 Jbeta primers. The method was immunoSEQ multiplex PCR; TCRdb's version includes in-frame clones alone and lacks a portion of them. Of fewer than 150,000 clones in the sample, over 70% were seen once. The sequenced sample consisted of PBMCs. Receptor source: a man between 25 and 39 years old in good health and CMV-seronegative.

The chain recombines TRBV9 with TRBJ2-5; possibly TRBD1 for D (5 bases). CDR3 length: 14 residues. V was trimmed by 0 bases and J by 5 bases, leaving 11 bases between them. Germline V gives CDR1 SGDLS, CDR2 YYNGEE. CDR3 sequence (DNA): TGTGCCAGCAGCGTAGAGGGGTATGGGGAGACCCAGTACTTC. This gives the protein CASSVEGYGETQYF.

The chain is built from TRBV7-6 and TRBJ2-1; D gene uncertain. The CDR3 runs to 13 residues. CDR1 is SGHVS and CDR2 is FNYEAQ in the germline V gene. The V gene lost 2 bases and the J gene lost 5 bases, with 7 bases spanning the gap. The CDR3 protein is CASSLFRDNEQFF. For the CDR3, the DNA is TGTGCCAGCAGCTTATTTAGAGACAATGAGCAGTTCTTC.

The chain is built from TRBV5-4 and TRBJ2-1; 12 positions agree with TRBD2. The germline CDR1 and CDR2 sequences are SGHNT and YYREEE (reference sequence). V lost 5 bases and J lost 8; bases outside the gene matches: 8. This CDR3 has 15 residues. CDR3 amino acids: CASSMTSGSIDEQFF. The DNA for the CDR3 is TGTGCCAGCAGTATGACTAGCGGGAGCATCGATGAGCAGTTCTTC.

The rearrangement joins TRBV6-5 to TRBJ2-3; D possibly corresponds to TRBD2 (6 bases). The CDR3 contains 14 residues. Trimming cost V 2 bases and J 6 bases, with 12 bases left between them. The germline V gene encodes CDR1 MNHEY and CDR2 SVGAGI. CDR3 bases: TGTGCCAGCAGTTACGGGGGAGGCAGGGATACGCAGTATTTT. Translation gives CASSYGGGRDTQYF.

This clone was seen ten or more times. The gene calls are TRBV6-5 and TRBJ2-1, with D uncertain. The length of the CDR3 is 13 residues. Trimming left V 0 bases short and J 6 bases short, with 6 bases between. Germline V lookup: CDR1 MNHEY, CDR2 SVGAGI. CDR3 sequence reads: CASSYSGLNEQFF. The CDR3 DNA follows: TGTGCCAGCAGTTACTCGGGCCTCAATGAGCAGTTCTTC.

The chain recombines TRBV7-9 with TRBJ1-1, with a tentative D call TRBD1 (6 bases). The germline CDR1 and CDR2 sequences are SEHNR and FQNEAQ (reference sequence). The CDR3 has 12 amino acids. The germline V and J ends were trimmed by 4 bases and 9 bases, with 12 bases remaining between them. CDR3 sequence reads: CASSSQGHQAFF. DNA of the CDR3: TGTGCCAGCAGCTCCCAGGGACACCAAGCTTTCTTT. The whole variable domain, filled in from reference TRBV7-9 and TRBJ1-1, reads DTGVSQNPRHKITKRGQNVTFRCDPISEHNRLYWYRQTLGQGPEFLTYFQNEAQLEKSRLLSDRFSAERPKGSFSTLEIQRTEQGDSAMYLCASSSQGHQAFFGQGTRLTVV.

This clone was seen once. The V call is TRBV18, the J call TRBJ1-5; 8 positions match TRBD1. The CDR3 contains 15 residues. V dropped 5 bases and J dropped 5; count of bases not matched to a gene: 8. Germline CDR1 is KGHSH and CDR2 is LQKENI. The CDR3 is CASSLQGEGYQPQHF. CDR3 nucleotides: TGTGCCAGCTCATTACAGGGGGAAGGATATCAGCCCCAGCATTTT.

The sample holds one count of this clone. The chain couples TRBV5-4 to TRBJ2-7, with 7 positions matching TRBD1. Per the germline V gene, CDR1 is SGHNT and CDR2 is YYREEE (reference sequence). After removal of 4 bases from V and 4 bases from J, the junction contained 5 bases not matched to a gene. The CDR3 runs 13 residues. CDR3 DNA sequence: TGTGCCAGCAGCCCGCAGGACAGGTACGAGCAGTACTTC. Translating gives CASSPQDRYEQYF.

The DNA of the CDR3 is TGCGCCAGCAGCCAAGGGACTTTCACCGGGGAGCTGTTTTTT. Amino acids: CASSQGTFTGELFF. The chain links TRBV4-3 to TRBJ2-2, with TRBD2 as a possible D gene (5 bases). This CDR3 has 14 amino acids. Germline assignment: CDR1 LGHNA and CDR2 YSLEER. Trimming removed 1 base from V and 4 bases from J, with 7 bases in between.

The genes are TRBV29-1 and TRBJ1-5; D is possibly TRBD1 (5 bases). The germline CDR1 and CDR2 sequences are SQVTM and ANQGSEA. V lost 7 bases and J 5 bases, leaving 12 bases between the germline ends. The CDR3 runs 12 residues. Written as DNA, the CDR3 is TGCAGCGCTCGTTTAGGGGATCAGCCCCAGCATTTT. Translated: CSARLGDQPQHF.

The genes are TRBV9 and TRBJ2-7; D unresolved. The CDR3 has 15 residues. Between the trimmed V and J ends, which lost 0 bases and 4 bases, there was a span of 14 bases. CDR1 and CDR2 from the germline V gene are SGDLS and YYNGEE. CDR3 region: CASSVGQATIYEQYF. The CDR3 nucleotides are TGTGCCAGCAGCGTAGGGCAGGCCACAATTTACGAGCAGTACTTC.